What follows is one T cell receptor beta chain and its context. The junction departs from the called germline gene at one end, perhaps through a read error. In the source study's methods: Researchers report that nucleated cell counts were estimated from reference gene primer amplification. Using immunoSEQ multiplex PCR, the repertoire was profiled, and TCRdb retains in-frame clones only, with some absent. V and J calls and clone size come straight from that table; D and trimming were deduced from the DNA. Here the sample spans about 78,000 clones, over 75% being singletons. The data stem from a study of blood T cell repertoires in COVID-19. Study context: COVID-19 samples collected from the United States, Italy and Spain covered acute and convalescent phases. T cells, B-cell-depleted T cells, or PBMCs provided the cDNA or gDNA that served as material.

The CDR3 consists of 15 residues. Germline assignment: CDR1 SGDLS and CDR2 YYNGEE. Sequenced input: peripheral blood. This clonotype was obtained from a woman aged 80 or older with acute or convalescent COVID-19. The V gene is TRBV9, the J gene TRBJ1-2; weak D call: TRBD1 (5 bases). The CDR3 nucleotides are TGTGCCAGCAGCGTAGAACTTTCCAGGGAGGGGTCCAAGCGGTTC. Translating gives CASSVELSREGSKRF.